This T cell receptor (beta chain) is from a study of control samples from healthy donors and cancer patients. Germline-derived CDR1 and CDR2 are GTSNPN and SVGIG (reference sequence). The V end lost 0 bases, the J end lost 7 bases, and 12 bases lay between the germline ends. The CDR3 loop spans 14 amino acids. TCRdb's copy holds only in-frame clones and misses some; the assay was immunoSEQ multiplex PCR. This table has roughly 76,000 clones, 93% appearing once. This clonotype was obtained from a woman in her 40s with lung cancer. Material for sequencing was PBMCs. The V gene is TRBV30, the J gene TRBJ1-4, with D possibly matching TRBD1 (6 bases). In DNA, the CDR3 is TGTGCCTGGAGTGTCTACAGGGCGGGTGAAAAACTGTTTTTT. This translates into CAWSVYRAGEKLFF.